The sequence of this TCR beta chain was determined in a study of blood T cell repertoires in COVID-19. Germline V gives CDR1 SGHTA, CDR2 FQGNSA. The CDR3 totals 15 residues. Deletions cut 5 bases from V and 5 bases from J, with 18 bases between. This clone was found once. Clones were read by immunoSEQ multiplex PCR, and TCRdb kept only the in-frame ones, dropping some. The sample includes over 100,000 clones, more than 85% of them seen just once. This TCR came from a human donor with acute or convalescent COVID-19. The donor label of this sample is uncertain. Sequenced material: peripheral blood. The chain has TRBV7-2 and TRBJ2-5, with D maybe TRBD2 (5 bases). Written as DNA, the CDR3 is TGTGCCAGCAGCCCCATATCGCGGGCACGGGAGACCCAGTACTTC. This encodes CASSPISRARETQYF.